Following are 32 T cell receptor beta chains from one sample sequenced in a study of cytomegalovirus exposure and HLA in healthy donors. The study ran its PCR with 60 Vbeta and 13 Jbeta primers. The method was immunoSEQ multiplex PCR; TCRdb's version includes in-frame clones alone and lacks a portion of them. The sample has approximately 150,000 clones. Material for sequencing was PBMCs. The receptors were gathered from a woman aged 45-65 years in good health and CMV-seronegative.

The V and J genes are TRBV4-1 and TRBJ2-1; 12 bases match TRBD2. Losses at the gene ends were 7 bases for V and 3 bases for J; bases not matched to a gene: 4. Looked up from germline, CDR1 is MGHRA and CDR2 is YSYEKL. CDR3 size: 15 residues. This CDR3 is CASTSGRDSYNEQFF. CDR3 DNA: TGCGCCAGCACTAGCGGGAGGGATAGCTACAATGAGCAGTTCTTC.

The rearrangement links TRBV28 to TRBJ2-7; 13 positions agree with TRBD2. CDR3 length: 14 residues. After removal of 6 bases from V and 7 bases from J, the junction contained 6 bases not matched to a gene. Germline V gives CDR1 MDHEN, CDR2 SYDVKM. DNA for the CDR3: TGTGCCAGCAGCCAGACTAGCGGGAGGAATGAGCAGTACTTC. Its protein product is CASSQTSGRNEQYF.

The chain has TRBV5-4 and TRBJ1-2; D is unclear. The CDR3 extends over 14 amino acids. Germline values: CDR1 SGHNT, CDR2 YYREEE (reference sequence). V lost 1 base and J 7 bases, leaving 14 bases between the germline ends. Here the CDR3 reads CASSLIEAAGGYTF. The CDR3 DNA follows: TGTGCCAGCAGCTTGATCGAGGCAGCGGGTGGCTACACCTTC.

This chain joins TRBV28 and TRBJ1-5, with TRBD1 identical over 9 bases. Germline trimming cut 7 bases from V and 8 bases from J; bases unmatched to any gene: 18. The CDR3 has 17 amino acids. Per the germline V gene, CDR1 is MDHEN and CDR2 is SYDVKM. CDR3 DNA: TGTGCCAGCACTTATAGAGGGTACGGGACAGGGTTTAAGCCCCAGCATTTT. Translating it yields CASTYRGYGTGFKPQHF.

This rearrangement joins TRBV29-1 to TRBJ2-1; 8 positions agree with TRBD2. V gave up 1 base and J gave up 4 bases; unmatched junction bases: 3. Germline CDR1 is SQVTM and CDR2 is ANQGSEA. The length of the CDR3 is 14 residues. The CDR3 region has the DNA TGCAGCGTTGAAGTCGGGGGGGTATACAATGAGCAGTTCTTC. This gives the protein CSVEVGGVYNEQFF.

The V gene is TRBV19, the J gene TRBJ1-2; 10 bases align to TRBD1. Germline V gives CDR1 LNHDA, CDR2 SQIVND (reference sequence). This CDR3 region has 15 residues. The junction had 10 bases not matched to a gene; V was cut back by 6 bases and J by 6 bases. The CDR3 sequence: CASSRRDRGSHGYTF. CDR3 nucleotides: TGTGCCAGTAGCCGCCGGGACAGGGGATCTCATGGCTACACCTTC.

The V call is TRBV28, the J call TRBJ2-7; 8 bases match TRBD2. V dropped 6 bases and J dropped 0; count of bases not matched to a gene: 22. This CDR3 region has 20 residues. Germline V gene data show CDR1 as MDHEN and CDR2 as SYDVKM. DNA of the CDR3: TGTGCCAGCAGCTCTCCCGGCGGGGGCCAATCCGGGGGGGACTCCTACGAGCAGTACTTC. Translation: CASSSPGGGQSGGDSYEQYF.

The rearrangement links TRBV5-4 to TRBJ2-3, with 10 bases fitting TRBD2. There are 16 residues in the CDR3. V gave up 1 base and J gave up 0 bases; unmatched junction bases: 2. In germline, CDR1 is SGHNT, CDR2 YYREEE (reference sequence). CDR3 loop: CASSLTSGASTDTQYF. The CDR3 region has the DNA TGTGCCAGCAGCTTGACTAGCGGGGCTAGCACAGATACGCAGTATTTT.

This chain links TRBV28 with TRBJ2-1, with 10 bases identical to TRBD1. With V trimmed by 5 bases and J by 3 bases, 4 bases remained unmatched. CDR3 length: 15 residues. In germline, CDR1 is MDHEN, CDR2 SYDVKM. CDR3 protein: CASSRDRGGYNEQFF. In DNA form, the CDR3 reads TGTGCCAGCAGTCGGGACAGGGGAGGCTACAATGAGCAGTTCTTC.

V gene TRBV27 combines with J gene TRBJ2-7; TRBD2 matches 11 bases. CDR3 length: 14 amino acids. Per the germline V gene, CDR1 is MNHEY and CDR2 is SMNVEV (reference sequence). Trimming cost V 4 bases and J 7 bases; bases outside gene matches: 6. For the CDR3, the DNA is TGTGCCAGCAGTTCGGGACTAGCGGCCTCGGAGCAGTACTTC. It translates to CASSSGLAASEQYF.

The chain employs TRBV4-3 and TRBJ2-1; possible D gene TRBD1, 6 bases. The V and J ends lost 3 bases and 5 bases respectively, with 11 bases between them. Germline assignment: CDR1 LGHNA and CDR2 YSLEER. The CDR3 loop spans 14 amino acids. The CDR3 sequence is CASSHTDRNNEQFF. In nucleotides, the CDR3 is TGCGCCAGCAGCCATACCGACAGGAACAATGAGCAGTTCTTC.

This sequence joins TRBV4-2 and TRBJ2-7; 8 nucleotides agree with TRBD1. The V gene's germline CDR1 is LGHNA and CDR2 YNFKEQ. The junction had 2 bases not matched to a gene; V was cut back by 4 bases and J by 3 bases. The CDR3 length is 13 residues. The CDR3 sequence: CASSRGQDYEQYF. The DNA of the CDR3 is TGTGCCAGCAGCCGGGGACAGGACTACGAGCAGTACTTC.

The chain couples TRBV5-6 to TRBJ2-1, with TRBD2 identical over 11 bases. Per the germline V gene, CDR1 is SGHDT and CDR2 is YYEEEE. The CDR3 has 16 residues. V lost 3 bases to trimming and J lost 8 bases; unmatched junction nucleotides: 10. The CDR3 reads CASSSRVLAGEDEQFF. CDR3 sequence (DNA): TGTGCCAGCAGCTCCAGGGTACTAGCGGGAGAGGATGAGCAGTTCTTC.

This chain joins TRBV27 and TRBJ2-2, with 8 bases that match TRBD1. V lost 4 bases and J lost 6; bases outside the gene matches: 7. The germline V gene has CDR1 MNHEY and CDR2 SMNVEV (reference sequence). The CDR3 is 15 residues long. CDR3 in DNA: TGTGCCAGCAGTTATGTACAGGGGGTGGCCGGGGAGCTGTTTTTT. This gives the protein CASSYVQGVAGELFF.

The chain is built from TRBV5-1 and TRBJ1-5; D unclear. The CDR3 extends over 15 amino acids. Germline CDR1 is SGHRS and CDR2 is YFSETQ. V lost 4 bases to trimming and J lost 5 bases, with 16 bases between them. This CDR3 is CASSPDPGSDQPQHF. The CDR3 region has the DNA TGCGCCAGCAGCCCGGATCCGGGTTCGGATCAGCCCCAGCATTTT.

The chain uses TRBV19 and TRBJ2-7, with TRBD1 matching 8 bases. Germline CDR1 and CDR2: LNHDA and SQIVND (reference sequence). V shed 4 bases, J shed 3 bases, and the junction held 8 bases outside the gene matches. The CDR3 runs 15 residues. In DNA, the CDR3 is TGTGCCAGTAGTAATGGACAGGGCAGGGTCTACGAGCAGTACTTC. Amino acid sequence: CASSNGQGRVYEQYF.

The V and J genes are TRBV2 and TRBJ2-5; 8 bases line up with TRBD2. The CDR3 has 15 residues. Germline CDR1 SNHLY, CDR2 FYNNEI. J was trimmed by 4 bases and V by 4 bases; bases with no gene match: 8. CDR3 nucleotide sequence: TGTGCCAGCAGTGTGGTTAGCGGGGTTGGAGAGACCCAGTACTTC. Translation: CASSVVSGVGETQYF. Variable domain in full (rest from reference TRBV2 and TRBJ2-5): EPEVTQTPSHQVTQMGQEVILRCVPISNHLYFYWYRQILGQKVEFLVSFYNNEISEKSEIFDDQFSVERPDGSNFTLKIRSTKLEDSAMYFCASSVVSGVGETQYFGPGTRLLVL.

The chain joins TRBV30 to TRBJ2-1, with 8 positions matching TRBD2. CDR1 is GTSNPN, CDR2 SVGIG, per germline (reference sequence). The CDR3 has 15 amino acids. After removal of 2 bases from V and 9 bases from J, the junction contained 12 bases not matched to a gene. DNA of the CDR3: TGTGCCTGGAGTTCATGGCGGGGGGCCTCTGGTGAGCAGTTCTTC. Translating it yields CAWSSWRGASGEQFF.

The rearrangement links TRBV18 to TRBJ1-2, with D tentatively TRBD1 (6 bases). The CDR3 is 18 amino acids. The ends were cut back, 1 base at V and 0 bases at J, with 18 bases in the middle. Germline V gene sequence: CDR1 KGHSH, CDR2 LQKENI. CDR3 residues: CASSPLVHRANSNYGYTF. DNA of the CDR3: TGTGCCAGCTCACCACTGGTCCACAGGGCGAATTCTAACTATGGCTACACCTTC.

The chain carries TRBV9 and TRBJ2-1, with 8 bases fitting TRBD2. Germline CDR1 is SGDLS and CDR2 is YYNGEE. J was trimmed by 9 bases and V by 0 bases; bases with no gene match: 5. This CDR3 comprises 14 residues. CDR3 protein: CASSVVGGASEQFF. CDR3 nucleotide sequence: TGTGCCAGCAGCGTAGTCGGGGGGGCCTCTGAGCAGTTCTTC.

The V call is TRBV5-1, the J call TRBJ1-5, with a weak D call TRBD1 (6 bases). Per the germline V gene, CDR1 is SGHRS and CDR2 is YFSETQ. Trimming stripped 0 bases from V and 3 bases from J, with 13 bases between. The CDR3 runs to 16 residues. This CDR3 is CASSLEPYRDNQPQHF. DNA of the CDR3: TGCGCCAGCAGCTTGGAACCTTACAGGGACAATCAGCCCCAGCATTTT.

The chain uses TRBV5-1 and TRBJ1-4, with 7 bases fitting TRBD1. Germline CDR1 SGHRS, CDR2 YFSETQ. V lost 1 base to trimming and J lost 3 bases; unmatched junction nucleotides: 0. The CDR3 has 14 residues. The CDR3 reads CASSLQGANEKLFF. The CDR3, as DNA: TGCGCCAGCAGCTTGCAGGGGGCTAATGAAAAACTGTTTTTT. The variable domain in full, with the rest retrieved from reference TRBV5-1 and TRBJ1-4, is KAGVTQTPRYLIKTRGQQVTLSCSPISGHRSVSWYQQTPGQGLQFLFEYFSETQRNKGNFPGRFSGRQFSNSRSEMNVSTLELGDSALYLCASSLQGANEKLFFGSGTQLSVL.

The CDR3 sequence: CASSEPGTGLYEQYF. The CDR3 coding sequence is TGTGCCAGCAGTGAACCCGGGACAGGGCTCTACGAGCAGTACTTC. The rearrangement joins TRBV27 to TRBJ2-7; 9 nucleotides agree with TRBD1. The CDR3 has 15 amino acids. Losses at the gene ends were 5 bases for V and 3 bases for J; bases not matched to a gene: 8. In germline, CDR1 is MNHEY, CDR2 SMNVEV (reference sequence).

The chain combines TRBV9 with TRBJ1-5, with D unclear. The germline V and J ends were trimmed by 0 bases and 6 bases, with 10 bases remaining between them. CDR3 size: 14 residues. Germline lookup yields CDR1 SGDLS and CDR2 YYNGEE. The CDR3 protein is CASSVGGEGQPQHF. In DNA, the CDR3 is TGTGCCAGCAGCGTAGGGGGAGAGGGTCAGCCCCAGCATTTT.

The chain links TRBV19 to TRBJ1-1; 12 positions agree with TRBD1. CDR1 is LNHDA and CDR2 is SQIVND in the germline V gene (reference sequence). The CDR3 has 17 amino acids. V trimming: 3 bases; J trimming: 6 bases; junction bases outside the gene matches: 11. CDR3 sequence (DNA): TGTGCCAGTAGTATGGATCCCGGGACAGGGGGCAACCCTGAAGCTTTCTTT. It specifies CASSMDPGTGGNPEAFF.

The genes are TRBV7-2 and TRBJ1-1; D ambiguous. The length of the CDR3 is 14 residues. The V end was cut by 1 base, the J end by 5 bases, with 11 bases between. Germline loops: CDR1 SGHTA, CDR2 FQGNSA. CDR3 loop: CASSLGRVETEAFF. The CDR3 nucleotides are TGTGCCAGCAGCTTAGGGCGGGTAGAGACTGAAGCTTTCTTT.

The gene calls are TRBV30 and TRBJ1-5; tentative D call: TRBD1 (5 bases). Per the germline V gene, CDR1 is GTSNPN and CDR2 is SVGIG (reference sequence). The V gene lost 0 bases and the J gene lost 7 bases, with 10 bases spanning the gap. This CDR3 region has 13 residues. Here the CDR3 reads CAWSVAGSQPQHF. The CDR3 nucleotides are TGTGCCTGGAGTGTGGCAGGGTCACAGCCCCAGCATTTT.

This chain uses TRBV11-2 with TRBJ2-7, with TRBD1 as a possible D gene (6 bases). This CDR3 spans 15 amino acids. CDR1 is SGHAT, CDR2 FQNNGV, per germline. V lost 2 bases and J lost 1, with 12 bases in between. The CDR3 DNA is TGTGCCAGCAGCTTATTAGGGGGTAAATCCTACGAGCAGTACTTC. Translated: CASSLLGGKSYEQYF.

The gene calls are TRBV28 and TRBJ1-3; D is possibly TRBD1 (5 bases). This CDR3 region has 16 residues. Between the trimmed V and J ends, which lost 2 bases and 0 bases, there was a span of 11 bases. Germline CDR1 and CDR2: MDHEN and SYDVKM. Here the CDR3 reads CASSLLGAPSGNTIYF. CDR3 coding DNA: TGTGCCAGCAGTTTACTAGGGGCCCCCTCTGGAAACACCATATATTTT.

This sequence joins TRBV18 and TRBJ2-5, with TRBD1 identical over 8 bases. The CDR3 consists of 15 residues. CDR1 is KGHSH and CDR2 is LQKENI in the germline V gene. Trimming cost V 0 bases and J 5 bases; bases outside gene matches: 5. Here the CDR3 reads CASSPPAGQVETQYF. The CDR3 DNA follows: TGTGCCAGCTCACCACCGGCGGGACAGGTGGAGACCCAGTACTTC.

The chain combines TRBV4-1 with TRBJ1-1; no definite D call. CDR1 and CDR2 (germline): MGHRA, YSYEKL. The CDR3 contains 13 residues. Trimming removed 1 base at V and 5 bases at J, with 8 bases between. CDR3 in amino acids: CASSQGSRTEAFF. The CDR3 DNA follows: TGCGCCAGCAGCCAAGGTTCCCGGACTGAAGCTTTCTTT.

The genes are TRBV6-1 and TRBJ2-5; D is perhaps TRBD1 (6 bases). The CDR3 sequence is 19 residues long. Deletions cut 1 base from V and 0 bases from J, with 21 bases between. Germline CDR1 MNHNS, CDR2 SASEGT. The CDR3 region has the DNA TGTGCCAGCAGTGAAGGCCGACAGGTGATTACAGCGTACCAAGAGACCCAGTACTTC. Translated, it gives CASSEGRQVITAYQETQYF.